One and the same sample provided the 2 T cell receptor beta chains below, sequenced in a study of response to subunit inactivated influenza vaccine. One entry per CDR3 protein results from TCRdb running MiXCR on the RT-PCR reads. Here the sample spans some 800,000 distinct CDR3 sequences, 20% to 25% being singletons. Sequencing was performed on PBMCs from blood, taken roughly 5 days after vaccination. Source of these receptors: a man aged 50 to 60 who received an inactivated influenza vaccine.

This clonotype has just a few counts. The rearrangement uses TRBV10-3 and TRBJ2-2; no clear D gene. This CDR3 spans 14 amino acids. The V and J ends lost 8 bases and 7 bases respectively, with 17 bases between them. Germline CDR1 reads ENHRY; CDR2 reads SYGVKD. The CDR3 reads CAIRQSVPGGELFF. The CDR3 nucleotides are TGTGCCATCCGCCAGTCGGTCCCCGGCGGGGAGCTGTTTTTT.

This clonotype has just a few counts. The rearrangement uses TRBV7-8 and TRBJ1-4, with TRBD1 identical over 10 bases. Germline CDR1 is SGHVS and CDR2 is FQNEAQ. The CDR3 spans 13 residues. Trimming cost V 8 bases and J 7 bases; bases outside gene matches: 4. The CDR3 is CASGRDRGEKLFF. The CDR3, as DNA: TGTGCCAGCGGCCGGGACAGGGGTGAAAAACTGTTTTTT.